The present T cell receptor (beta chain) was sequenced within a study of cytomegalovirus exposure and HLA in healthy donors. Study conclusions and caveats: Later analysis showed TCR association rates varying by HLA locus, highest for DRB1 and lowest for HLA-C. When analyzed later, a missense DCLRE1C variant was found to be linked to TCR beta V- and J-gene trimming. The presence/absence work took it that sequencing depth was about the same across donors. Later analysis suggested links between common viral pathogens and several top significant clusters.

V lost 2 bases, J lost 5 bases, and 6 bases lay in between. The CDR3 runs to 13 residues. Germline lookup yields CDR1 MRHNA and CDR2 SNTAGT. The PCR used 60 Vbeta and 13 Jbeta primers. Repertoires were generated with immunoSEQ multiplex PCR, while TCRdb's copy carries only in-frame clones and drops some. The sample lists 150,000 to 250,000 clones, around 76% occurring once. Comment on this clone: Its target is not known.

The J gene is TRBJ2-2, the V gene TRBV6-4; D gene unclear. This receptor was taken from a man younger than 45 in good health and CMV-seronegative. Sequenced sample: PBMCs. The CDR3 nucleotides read TGTGCCAGCAGTGACGGAGAGACCGGGGAGCTGTTTTTT. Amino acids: CASSDGETGELFF.